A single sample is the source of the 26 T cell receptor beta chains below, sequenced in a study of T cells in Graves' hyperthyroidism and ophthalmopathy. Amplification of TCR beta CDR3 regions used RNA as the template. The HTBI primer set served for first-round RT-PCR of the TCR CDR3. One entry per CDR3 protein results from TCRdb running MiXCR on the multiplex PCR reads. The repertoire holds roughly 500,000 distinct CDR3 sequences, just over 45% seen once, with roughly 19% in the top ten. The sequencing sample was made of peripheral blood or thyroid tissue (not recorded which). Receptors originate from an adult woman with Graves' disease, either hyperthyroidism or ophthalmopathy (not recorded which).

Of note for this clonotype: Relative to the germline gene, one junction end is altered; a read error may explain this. This chain's CDR3 is CASSVPRQGMNTEAFF. Here the CDR3 DNA reads TGTGCCAGCAGTGTCCCGAGACAGGGAATGAACACTGAAGCCTTCTTT. V usage is TRBV2 and J usage is TRBJ1-1, with 7 nucleotides matching TRBD1. The CDR3 runs to 16 residues. Germline V gene lookup returns CDR1 SNHLY and CDR2 FYNNEI.

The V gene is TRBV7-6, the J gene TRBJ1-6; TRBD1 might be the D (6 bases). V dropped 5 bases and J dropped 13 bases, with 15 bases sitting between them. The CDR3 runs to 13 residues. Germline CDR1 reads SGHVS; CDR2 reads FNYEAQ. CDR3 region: CASSDADRSPLHF. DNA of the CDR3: TGTGCCAGCAGCGACGCCGACAGGAGCCCCCTCCACTTT.

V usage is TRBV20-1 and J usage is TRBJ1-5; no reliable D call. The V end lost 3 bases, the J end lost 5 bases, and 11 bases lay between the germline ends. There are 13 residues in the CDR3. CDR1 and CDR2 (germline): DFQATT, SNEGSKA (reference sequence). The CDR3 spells CSARGGGDQPQHF. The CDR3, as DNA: TGCAGTGCTAGGGGCGGCGGCGATCAGCCCCAGCATTTT.

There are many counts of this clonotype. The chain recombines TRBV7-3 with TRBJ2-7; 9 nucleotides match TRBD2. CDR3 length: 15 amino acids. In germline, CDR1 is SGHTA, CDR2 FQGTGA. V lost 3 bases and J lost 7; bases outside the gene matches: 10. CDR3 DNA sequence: TGTGCCAGCAGCTTTGAGACTAGCGGTTCTAGGGAGCAGTACTTC. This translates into CASSFETSGSREQYF.

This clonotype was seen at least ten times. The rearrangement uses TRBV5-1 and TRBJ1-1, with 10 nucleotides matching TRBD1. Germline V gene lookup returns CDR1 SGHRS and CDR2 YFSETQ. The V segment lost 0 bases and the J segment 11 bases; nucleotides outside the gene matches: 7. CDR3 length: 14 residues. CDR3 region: CASSLEGGTGDAFF. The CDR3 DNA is TGCGCCAGCAGCTTGGAGGGCGGGACAGGGGACGCTTTCTTT.

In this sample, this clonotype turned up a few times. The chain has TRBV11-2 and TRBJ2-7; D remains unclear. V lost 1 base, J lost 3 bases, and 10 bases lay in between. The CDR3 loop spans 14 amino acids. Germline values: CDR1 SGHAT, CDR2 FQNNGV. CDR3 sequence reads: CASSLAQIDYEQYF. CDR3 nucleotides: TGTGCCAGCAGCTTAGCCCAAATCGACTACGAGCAGTACTTC.

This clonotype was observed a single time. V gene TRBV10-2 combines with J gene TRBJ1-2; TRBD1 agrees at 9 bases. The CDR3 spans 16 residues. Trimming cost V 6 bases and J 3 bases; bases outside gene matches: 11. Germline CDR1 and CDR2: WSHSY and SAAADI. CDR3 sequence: CASSCNRGRGDYGYTF. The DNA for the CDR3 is TGCGCCAGCAGCTGCAACAGGGGGCGCGGGGACTATGGCTACACCTTC.

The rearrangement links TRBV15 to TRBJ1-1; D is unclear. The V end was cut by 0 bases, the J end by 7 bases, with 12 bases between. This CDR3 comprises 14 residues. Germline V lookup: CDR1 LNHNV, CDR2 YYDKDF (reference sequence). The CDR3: CATSRDATQVEAFF. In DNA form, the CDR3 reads TGTGCCACCAGCAGAGATGCCACTCAGGTTGAAGCTTTCTTT.

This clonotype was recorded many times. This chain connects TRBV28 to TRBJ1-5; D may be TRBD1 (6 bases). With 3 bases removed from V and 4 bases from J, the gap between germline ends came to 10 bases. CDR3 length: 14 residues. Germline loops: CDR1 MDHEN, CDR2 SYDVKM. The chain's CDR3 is CASSLRDTNQPQHF. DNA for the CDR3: TGTGCCAGCAGTTTGAGGGACACTAATCAGCCCCAGCATTTT.

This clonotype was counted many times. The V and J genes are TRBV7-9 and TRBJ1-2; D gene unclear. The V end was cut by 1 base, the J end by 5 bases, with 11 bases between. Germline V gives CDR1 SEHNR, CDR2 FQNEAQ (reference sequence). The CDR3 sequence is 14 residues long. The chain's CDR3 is CASSLGSRVYGYTF. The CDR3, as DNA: TGTGCCAGCAGCTTAGGAAGTAGGGTTTATGGCTACACCTTC.

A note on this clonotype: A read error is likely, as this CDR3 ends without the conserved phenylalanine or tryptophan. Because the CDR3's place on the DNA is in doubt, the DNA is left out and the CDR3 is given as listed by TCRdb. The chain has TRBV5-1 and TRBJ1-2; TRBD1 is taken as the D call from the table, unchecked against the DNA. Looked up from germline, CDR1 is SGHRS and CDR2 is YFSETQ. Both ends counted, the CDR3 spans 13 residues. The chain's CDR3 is CASSPAAGQGVTY.

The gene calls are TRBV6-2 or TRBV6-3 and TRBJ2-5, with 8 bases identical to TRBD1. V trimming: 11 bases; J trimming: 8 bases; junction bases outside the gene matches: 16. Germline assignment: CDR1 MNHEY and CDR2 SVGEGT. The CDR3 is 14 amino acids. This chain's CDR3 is CALSSGTGTDTQYF. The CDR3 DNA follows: TGTGCCCTTAGCTCCGGGACAGGCACAGATACCCAGTACTTC.

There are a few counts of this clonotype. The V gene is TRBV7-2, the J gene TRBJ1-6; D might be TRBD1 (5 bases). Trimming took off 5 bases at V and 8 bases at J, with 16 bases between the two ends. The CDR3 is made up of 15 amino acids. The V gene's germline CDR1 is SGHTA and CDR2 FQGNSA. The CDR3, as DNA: TGTGCCAGCAGCCCGATCCTAGACAGCGATTCACCCCTCCACTTT. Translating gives CASSPILDSDSPLHF.

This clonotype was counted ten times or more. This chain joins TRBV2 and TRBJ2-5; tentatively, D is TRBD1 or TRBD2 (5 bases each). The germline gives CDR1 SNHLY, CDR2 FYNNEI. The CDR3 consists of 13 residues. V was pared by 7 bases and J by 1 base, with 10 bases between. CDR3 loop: CASNRGSQETQYF. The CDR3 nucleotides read TGTGCCAGCAACCGGGGCAGCCAAGAGACCCAGTACTTC.

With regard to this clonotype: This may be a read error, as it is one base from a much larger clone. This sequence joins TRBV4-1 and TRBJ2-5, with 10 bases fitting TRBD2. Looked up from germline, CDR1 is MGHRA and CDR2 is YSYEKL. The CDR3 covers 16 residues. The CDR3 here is CASSLGTSENEETQYF. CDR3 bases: TGTGCCAGCAGCCTCGGGACTAGCGAAAATGAGGAGACCCAGTACTTC.

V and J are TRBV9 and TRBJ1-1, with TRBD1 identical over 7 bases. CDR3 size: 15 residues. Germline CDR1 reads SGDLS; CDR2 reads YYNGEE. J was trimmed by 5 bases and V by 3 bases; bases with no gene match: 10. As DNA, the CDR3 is TGTGCCAGCAGCGCAACGACAGGGTGGGAAACTGAAGCTTTCTTT. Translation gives CASSATTGWETEAFF.

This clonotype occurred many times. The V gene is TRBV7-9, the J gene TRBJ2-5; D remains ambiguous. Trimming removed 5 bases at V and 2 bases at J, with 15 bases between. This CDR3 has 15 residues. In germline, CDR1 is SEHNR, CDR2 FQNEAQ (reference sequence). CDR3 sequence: CASSRPGVRQETQYF. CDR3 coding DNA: TGTGCCAGCAGCCGGCCGGGTGTCAGACAAGAGACCCAGTACTTC.

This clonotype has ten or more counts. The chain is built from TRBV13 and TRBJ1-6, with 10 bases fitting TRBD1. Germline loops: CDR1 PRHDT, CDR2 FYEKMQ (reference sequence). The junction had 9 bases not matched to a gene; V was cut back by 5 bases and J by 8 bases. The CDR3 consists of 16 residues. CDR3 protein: CASSQPTGTGDSPLHF. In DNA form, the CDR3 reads TGTGCCAGCAGCCAACCAACCGGGACAGGGGATTCACCCCTCCACTTT.

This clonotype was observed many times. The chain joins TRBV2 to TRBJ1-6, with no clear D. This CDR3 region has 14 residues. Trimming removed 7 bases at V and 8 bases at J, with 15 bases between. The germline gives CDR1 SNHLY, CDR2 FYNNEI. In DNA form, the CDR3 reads TGTGCCAGCACAGGCGCCCGTGGGTATTCACCCCTCCACTTT. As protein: CASTGARGYSPLHF.

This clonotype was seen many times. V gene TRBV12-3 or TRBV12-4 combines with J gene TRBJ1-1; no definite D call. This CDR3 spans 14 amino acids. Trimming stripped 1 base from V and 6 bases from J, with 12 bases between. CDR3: CASSLDGPVPEAFF. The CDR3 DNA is TGTGCCAGCAGTTTAGATGGACCCGTACCTGAAGCTTTCTTT.

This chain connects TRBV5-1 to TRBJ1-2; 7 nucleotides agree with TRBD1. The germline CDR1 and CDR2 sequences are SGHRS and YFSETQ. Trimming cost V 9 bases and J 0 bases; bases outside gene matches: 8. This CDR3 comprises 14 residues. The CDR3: CATRSGTANYGYTF. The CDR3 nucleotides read TGCGCCACCCGATCCGGGACAGCTAACTATGGCTACACCTTC.

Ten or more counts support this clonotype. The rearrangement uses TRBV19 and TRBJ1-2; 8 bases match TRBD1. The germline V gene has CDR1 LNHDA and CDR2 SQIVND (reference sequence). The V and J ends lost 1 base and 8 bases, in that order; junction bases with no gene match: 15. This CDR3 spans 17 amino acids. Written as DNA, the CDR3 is TGTGCCAGTAGTATAGCAGGGGGCGCTTCCCAAAACGACGGCTACACCTTC. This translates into CASSIAGGASQNDGYTF.

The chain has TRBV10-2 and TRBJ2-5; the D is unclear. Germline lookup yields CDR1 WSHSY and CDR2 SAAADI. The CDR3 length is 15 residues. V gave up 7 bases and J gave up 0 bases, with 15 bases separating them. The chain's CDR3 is CASTRFGKYQETQYF. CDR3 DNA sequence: TGCGCCAGCACCCGGTTTGGAAAGTACCAAGAGACCCAGTACTTC.

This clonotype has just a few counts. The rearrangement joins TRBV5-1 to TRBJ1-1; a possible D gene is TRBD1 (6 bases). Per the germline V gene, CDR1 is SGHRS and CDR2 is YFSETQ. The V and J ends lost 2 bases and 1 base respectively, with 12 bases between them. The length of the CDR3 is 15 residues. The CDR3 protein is CASSLSGTTNTEAFF. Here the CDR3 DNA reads TGCGCCAGCAGCTTATCCGGGACAACGAACACTGAAGCTTTCTTT.

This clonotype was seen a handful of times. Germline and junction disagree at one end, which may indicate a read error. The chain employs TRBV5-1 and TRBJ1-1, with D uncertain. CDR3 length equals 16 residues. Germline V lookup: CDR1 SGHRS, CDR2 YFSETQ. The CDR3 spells CASSATDGEVGTEAFF. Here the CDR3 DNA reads TGTGCCAGCAGCGCGACCGACGGCGAAGTGGGCACTGAAGCTTTCTTT.

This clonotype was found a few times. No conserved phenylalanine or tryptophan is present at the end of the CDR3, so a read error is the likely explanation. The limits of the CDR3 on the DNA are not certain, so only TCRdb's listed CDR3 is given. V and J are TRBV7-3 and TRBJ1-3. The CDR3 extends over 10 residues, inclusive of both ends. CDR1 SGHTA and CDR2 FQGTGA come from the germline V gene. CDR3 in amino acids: CASSLGVAGG.